This T cell receptor beta chain was retrieved from a study of molecular identifiers for immune sequencing clone quantification. General study results and limits: Shared barcodes on identical TCR molecules could underestimate the sizes of highly expanded clones.

Germline lookup yields CDR1 SEHNR and CDR2 FQNEAQ (reference sequence). The CDR3 extends over 16 amino acids. With regard to this clonotype: What it binds is unknown. A much bigger clone sits one base away, suggesting this may be a read error.

MiXCR was run by TCRdb on the PCR reads, yielding one entry per CDR3 protein. Of about 510,000 distinct CDR3 sequences in the sample, about 25% are singletons; the top ten hold over 0.6%. The specimen was naive CD8+ T cells from blood, with Jurkat cell RNA spiked in. Subset denoted: FACS-sorted CD8+CD4-CCR7+CD45RA+ naive T cells. The chain combines TRBV7-9 with TRBJ1-1; TRBD1 matches at 8 bases. The sequence was obtained from a human donor in good health. Some libraries in this study had Jurkat cell RNA spiked in. DNA of the CDR3: TGTGCCAGCAGCCCGCGGTTGACAGGGGTCGGGACTGAAGCTATCTTT. It specifies CASSPRLTGVGTEAIF.